The text below deals with one TCR beta chain. The data were obtained in a study of blood T cell repertoires in COVID-19. Only in-frame clones appear in the TCRdb table, and some are missing; sequencing was by immunoSEQ multiplex PCR. The table has roughly 160,000 clones, approximately 84% seen once. CDR1 MRHNA and CDR2 SNTAGT come from the germline V gene. J gave up 5 bases and V 1 base, and 10 bases lay outside the gene matches. The CDR3 covers 16 residues. This sequence was found in a woman between 45 and 65 years old with COVID-19, enrolled during active disease. This chain links TRBV6-4 with TRBJ2-7, with 8 positions matching TRBD1. The sequencing sample was made of peripheral blood. CDR3 residues: CASSDYERTGQDEQYF. CDR3 sequence (DNA): TGTGCCAGCAGTGACTACGAGCGGACAGGGCAGGACGAGCAGTACTTC.